This T cell receptor beta chain was found in a study of regulatory T cells in long-lasting Graves disease. Study-wide results and limits: Having only a small sample size may have limited accuracy. Patients with persistent disease shared 2,741 public clonotypes, outpacing the roughly 1,000 shared by new patients. Blood alone, not thyroid tissue, was studied.

This clonotype came up many times. The target antigen is unknown. Time point reported: persistent/refractory GD, antithyroid drugs over 5 years with positive TRAb. From RNA extracted from PBMCs, the TCR library was made. Clinicians diagnosed Graves' disease using American Thyroid Association guidelines. Building of the TCR beta libraries involved iRepertoire HTBI primers and Arm-PCR of CDR3 regions. TCRdb re-analysed the multiplex PCR reads in MiXCR, keeping a single row per CDR3 protein. The sample holds 650,000 to 700,000 distinct CDR3 sequences, around 30% seen once. The CDR3 spans 15 residues. The V gene end was trimmed by 5 bases and the J gene end by 0 bases; junction bases not matched to a gene: 6. CDR1 is MDHEN and CDR2 is SYDVKM in the germline V gene.

This specimen consisted of peripheral blood mononuclear cells (PBMCs), obtained when the disease was refractory, from a patient treated with antithyroid drugs. The chain recombines TRBV28 with TRBJ1-1, with TRBD1 matching 7 bases. The receptor was isolated from a female donor with Graves disease. The CDR3 protein is CASSPGQAVNTEAFF. CDR3 in DNA: TGTGCCAGCAGTCCCGGACAGGCTGTGAACACTGAAGCTTTCTTT.